These 23 T cell receptor beta chains originate from one sample sequenced in a study of cytomegalovirus exposure and HLA in healthy donors (TCRdb year 2017). The library was made by the immunoSEQ multiplex PCR assay. The immuneACCESS repertoire file appears here via TCRdb, limited to in-frame rearrangements. These files lack a portion of the clones; in checked studies, under half of the deficit traces to unresolved V genes, and the cause of the others is not known. The sample includes hundreds of thousands of clones, with 86% observed a single time. The top ten clones comprise 0.95% to 1.5% of the sample. The specimen was PBMCs. All receptors derive from a woman between 25 and 40 years old in good health and CMV-seropositive.

The CDR3 DNA reads TGTGCCAGCAGCCTAACGGACTACAGCTCCTACAATGAGCAGTTCTTC. Translation gives CASSLTDYSSYNEQFF. The V and J genes are TRBV11-2 and TRBJ2-1, with a tentative D call TRBD2 (6 bases). CDR3 length: 16 amino acids. The V and J ends lost 5 bases and 0 bases respectively, with 14 bases between them. Germline V lookup: CDR1 SGHAT, CDR2 FQNNGV.

The chain recombines TRBV27 with TRBJ2-3; 7 bases are a match to TRBD1. The CDR3 contains 15 residues. From germline, CDR1 is MNHEY and CDR2 SMNVEV (reference sequence). The ends lost 3 bases at V and 0 bases at J; junction bases unmatched: 3. The CDR3 region is CASSLSTGSTDTQYF. In DNA, the CDR3 is TGTGCCAGCAGTTTGTCGACAGGGAGCACAGATACGCAGTATTTT.

The chain has TRBV27 and TRBJ1-1, with D perhaps TRBD1 (6 bases). The CDR3 is 15 amino acids. The V end was cut by 3 bases, the J end by 2 bases, with 13 bases between. Germline loops: CDR1 MNHEY, CDR2 SMNVEV (reference sequence). The CDR3 bases are TGTGCCAGCAGTTTTGCAAGGACAGACAACACTGAAGCTTTCTTT. As protein: CASSFARTDNTEAFF.

The rearrangement uses TRBV29-1 and TRBJ2-7; possibly TRBD1 for D (6 bases). Germline V lookup: CDR1 SQVTM, CDR2 ANQGSEA. Trimming pared 7 bases from V and 2 bases from J, leaving 15 bases between. CDR3 length equals 13 residues. The DNA for the CDR3 is TGCAGCGCAGTAACAGGGAAGACCTACGAGCAGTACTTC. It codes for CSAVTGKTYEQYF.

The J gene is TRBJ1-2, the V gene TRBV9; D uncertain. V lost 0 bases and J 6 bases, leaving 12 bases between the germline ends. This CDR3 has 14 amino acids. CDR1 is SGDLS and CDR2 is YYNGEE in the germline V gene. CDR3 amino acids: CASSVAGLQNGYTF. CDR3 nucleotide sequence: TGTGCCAGCAGCGTAGCTGGGCTACAAAATGGCTACACCTTC.

The chain recombines TRBV27 with TRBJ1-2, with 7 nucleotides matching TRBD1. V gave up 5 bases and J gave up 1 base; unmatched junction bases: 10. Germline V gene sequence: CDR1 MNHEY, CDR2 SMNVEV (reference sequence). This CDR3 is 16 amino acids long. The CDR3 DNA sequence: TGTGCCAGCAGTAGGGGGCGAGGGGACCGTAACTATGGCTACACCTTC. This codes for CASSRGRGDRNYGYTF.

This clone was seen just once. The V call is TRBV5-8, the J call TRBJ2-1, with D uncertain. The V end was cut by 0 bases, the J end by 0 bases, with 7 bases between. The CDR3 covers 15 residues. The V gene's germline CDR1 is SGHTS and CDR2 YDEGEE. The CDR3: CASSLGTSSYNEQFF. The CDR3 region has the DNA TGTGCCAGCAGCTTGGGCACGAGCTCCTACAATGAGCAGTTCTTC.

This rearrangement joins TRBV13 to TRBJ2-7; possibly TRBD2 for D (5 bases). There are 14 residues in the CDR3. Germline CDR1 PRHDT, CDR2 FYEKMQ (reference sequence). Trimming removed 5 bases at V and 3 bases at J, with 14 bases between. The CDR3 DNA reads as TGTGCCAGCAGCCCCGGCGGGCAGGACTACGAGCAGTACTTC. It codes for CASSPGGQDYEQYF.

The chain employs TRBV6-1 and TRBJ2-2, with 11 bases lining up with TRBD2. Germline V gene sequence: CDR1 MNHNS, CDR2 SASEGT. After removal of 4 bases from V and 6 bases from J, the junction contained 7 bases not matched to a gene. CDR3 length: 16 residues. CDR3 amino acids: CASSGLSGRASGELFF. The CDR3 DNA reads as TGTGCCAGCAGTGGCCTTAGCGGGAGGGCCTCCGGGGAGCTGTTTTTT.

The chain employs TRBV11-2 and TRBJ1-3, with 9 bases that match TRBD1. Trimming cost V 0 bases and J 4 bases; bases outside gene matches: 7. Germline V gives CDR1 SGHAT, CDR2 FQNNGV. The CDR3 loop spans 17 amino acids. The CDR3 DNA follows: TGTGCCAGCAGCTTAGATCTAGGACAGGGGAGAGGAAACACCATATATTTT. This sequence encodes CASSLDLGQGRGNTIYF.

This chain links TRBV11-3 with TRBJ2-1; perhaps TRBD1 as D (6 bases). The V end lost 0 bases, the J end lost 4 bases, and 7 bases lay between the germline ends. This CDR3 is built from 14 residues. Germline V gives CDR1 SGHNT, CDR2 YENEEA. The CDR3 nucleotides read TGTGCCAGCAGCTTAGAGGACAGATACAATGAGCAGTTCTTC. Residues: CASSLEDRYNEQFF.

The V gene is TRBV12-5, the J gene TRBJ2-1; TRBD2 matches at 11 bases. The CDR3 sequence is 18 residues long. In germline, CDR1 is LGHNT, CDR2 FRNRAP. The ends lost 0 bases at V and 5 bases at J; junction bases unmatched: 9. CDR3 sequence reads: CASGLVLIMTSGDNEQFF. In DNA, the CDR3 is TGTGCTAGTGGTTTGGTACTGATAATGACTAGCGGGGACAATGAGCAGTTCTTC.

V is TRBV2 and J is TRBJ2-1, with D tentatively TRBD2 (5 bases). The germline gives CDR1 SNHLY, CDR2 FYNNEI. This CDR3 contains 13 residues. V shed 3 bases and J shed 6 bases, with 9 bases lying between them. As DNA, the CDR3 is TGTGCCAGCAGTGATTCCGGGATCAATGAGCAGTTCTTC. It translates to CASSDSGINEQFF.

The chain links TRBV9 to TRBJ2-3; maybe TRBD2 (6 bases). Looked up from germline, CDR1 is SGDLS and CDR2 is YYNGEE. This CDR3 comprises 14 residues. Trimming pared 2 bases from V and 4 bases from J, leaving 11 bases between. The chain's CDR3 is CASSVLLASDTQYF. The CDR3, as DNA: TGTGCCAGCAGCGTCCTACTAGCTTCAGATACGCAGTATTTT.

The chain links TRBV30 to TRBJ2-1; 10 nucleotides line up with TRBD2. The CDR3 has 15 residues. After removal of 0 bases from V and 7 bases from J, the junction contained 6 bases not matched to a gene. Germline loops: CDR1 GTSNPN, CDR2 SVGIG (reference sequence). The CDR3 protein is CAWSVEAGGWNEQFF. The CDR3 region has the DNA TGTGCCTGGAGTGTTGAAGCGGGAGGGTGGAATGAGCAGTTCTTC.

The gene calls are TRBV6-5 and TRBJ2-5; TRBD2 agrees at 9 bases. Germline V gene sequence: CDR1 MNHEY, CDR2 SVGAGI. The CDR3 loop spans 13 amino acids. V lost 4 bases to trimming and J lost 5 bases; unmatched junction nucleotides: 2. The CDR3 sequence: CASSWLAGETQYF. The CDR3 DNA reads TGTGCCAGCAGTTGGCTAGCGGGGGAGACCCAGTACTTC.

The genes are TRBV28 and TRBJ2-7, with D possibly TRBD1 on 5 matching bases. The ends were cut back, 6 bases at V and 4 bases at J, with 7 bases in the middle. Germline V gives CDR1 MDHEN, CDR2 SYDVKM. This CDR3 has 11 amino acids. In nucleotides, the CDR3 is TGTGCCAGCAGGGGGCAGTACGAGCAGTACTTC. This translates into CASRGQYEQYF.

The chain combines TRBV5-1 with TRBJ1-1; TRBD1 is a possible D gene (6 bases). With 0 bases removed from V and 0 bases from J, the gap between germline ends came to 6 bases. Germline V gene data show CDR1 as SGHRS and CDR2 as YFSETQ. CDR3 length: 14 amino acids. CDR3 nucleotide sequence: TGCGCCAGCAGCTTGGAGGGGGTGAACACTGAAGCTTTCTTT. It codes for CASSLEGVNTEAFF.

The rearrangement links TRBV10-3 to TRBJ2-3, with D perhaps matching TRBD1 or TRBD2 (6 bases each). V was shortened by 6 bases and J by 1 base, with 14 bases between the two germline ends. This CDR3 spans 15 amino acids. In germline, CDR1 is ENHRY, CDR2 SYGVKD. This chain's CDR3 is CAISETGGGTDTQYF. DNA for the CDR3: TGTGCCATCAGCGAGACAGGAGGGGGCACAGATACGCAGTATTTT.

The rearrangement uses TRBV5-6 and TRBJ2-1, with 11 nucleotides matching TRBD2. This CDR3 comprises 16 residues. The germline CDR1 and CDR2 sequences are SGHDT and YYEEEE. V gave up 3 bases and J gave up 8 bases; unmatched junction bases: 10. CDR3 nucleotides: TGTGCCAGCAGCTCAACGACTAGCGGGATTTTCTATGAGCAGTTCTTC. Translation gives CASSSTTSGIFYEQFF.

J is TRBJ2-2 and V is TRBV18, with 9 bases identical to TRBD1. V lost 3 bases and J lost 6; bases outside the gene matches: 5. The CDR3 consists of 15 residues. Germline-derived CDR1 and CDR2 are KGHSH and LQKENI. This CDR3 reads CASSPPQGAAGELFF. The CDR3 DNA is TGTGCCAGCTCACCTCCACAGGGGGCTGCCGGGGAGCTGTTTTTT.

Concerning this clone: Germline is not matched at one junction end, which may reflect a read error. The chain combines TRBV28 with TRBJ2-1, with D possibly TRBD2 on 6 matching bases. Germline loops: CDR1 MDHEN, CDR2 SYDVKM. The CDR3 sequence is 16 residues long. CDR3 sequence reads: CASSLSSPGSYNEQFF. CDR3 in DNA: TGTGCCAGCAGCTTATCTTCCCCCGGGAGCTACAATGAGCAGTTCTTC.

CDR3 in DNA: TGCGCCAGCAGCTTGGCTCCAGACTCGGAATACAATGAGCAGTTCTTC. Translating it yields CASSLAPDSEYNEQFF. The chain is built from TRBV5-1 and TRBJ2-1; D unclear. Germline V gene lookup returns CDR1 SGHRS and CDR2 YFSETQ. The CDR3 is 16 amino acids. The V gene lost 0 bases and the J gene lost 4 bases, with 14 bases spanning the gap.